Listed here are 5 T cell receptor beta chains from one sample, sequenced in a study of T-cell memory formation after mild COVID-19. TCRdb reprocessed the 5' RACE reads with MiXCR, giving one entry per CDR3 protein. Of roughly 550,000 distinct CDR3 sequences in the sample, around 21% are singletons; the top ten hold roughly an eighth. Sequencing was done on a sample of PBMCs or a T cell subset sorted from them (not recorded which). Source of these receptors: an adult woman who had mild COVID-19 (a few samples of this study predate the infection). Cell type and time point are not known.

V and J are TRBV27 and TRBJ1-3; D possibly corresponds to TRBD1 (6 bases). Germline V gene sequence: CDR1 MNHEY, CDR2 SMNVEV (reference sequence). V was cut by 6 bases and J by 2 bases, with 8 bases left in between. The length of the CDR3 is 13 residues. The CDR3: CASSYRAGNTIYF. For the CDR3, the DNA is TGTGCCAGCAGCTACAGGGCTGGAAACACCATATATTTT.

The V and J genes are TRBV20-1 and TRBJ1-1; 7 nucleotides match TRBD1. This CDR3 is built from 13 residues. Trimming at V came to 6 bases and at J to 5 bases, leaving 9 bases not matched to a gene. Germline V gene lookup returns CDR1 DFQATT and CDR2 SNEGSKA (reference sequence). CDR3 DNA sequence: TGCAGTGCCCCTGGGACAGCTAGGACTGAAGCTTTCTTT. It yields the protein CSAPGTARTEAFF.

This clonotype was counted between two and nine times. The chain recombines TRBV5-6 with TRBJ2-2, with D maybe TRBD1 (6 bases). Per germline, CDR1 SGHDT and CDR2 YYEEEE. V lost 2 bases and J lost 5, with 13 bases in between. CDR3 length: 15 amino acids. CDR3 residues: CASSFLLQGTGELFF. CDR3 bases: TGTGCCAGCAGCTTCCTCCTCCAGGGGACCGGGGAGCTGTTTTTT.

The chain joins TRBV20-1 to TRBJ1-1; 11 bases agree with TRBD1. The CDR3 totals 14 residues. Looked up from germline, CDR1 is DFQATT and CDR2 is SNEGSKA (reference sequence). The V gene end was trimmed by 3 bases and the J gene end by 4 bases; junction bases not matched to a gene: 4. This chain's CDR3 is CSASDGTGGTEAFF. CDR3 nucleotides: TGCAGTGCTAGCGACGGGACAGGGGGCACTGAAGCTTTCTTT.

The rearrangement uses TRBV12-3 or TRBV12-4 and TRBJ1-2; possibly TRBD1 for D (6 bases). The V and J ends lost 6 bases and 2 bases respectively, with 13 bases between them. CDR3 length equals 14 residues. The CDR3 reads CASRTEQGNYGYTF. The CDR3 region has the DNA TGTGCCAGCAGGACGGAACAGGGAAACTATGGCTACACCTTC.